Following are 8 T cell receptor beta chains from one sample sequenced in a study of T cells in women clearing cervical HPV infection. Repertoires were generated with immunoSEQ multiplex PCR, while TCRdb's copy carries only in-frame clones and drops some. The repertoire table contains about 30,000 clones. Source material: blood buffy coat. The receptors were gathered from a woman aged 18 to 69 with a cervical HPV16 infection that either progressed to CIN3+ or cleared (not recorded which).

On this clone itself: The sequence runs out 3 residues before the end of the CDR3; the remainder is reconstructed from the germline J gene. This chain links TRBV19 with TRBJ1-4, with TRBD1 identical over 8 bases. The trim removed 3 bases at V and 4 bases at J, leaving 19 bases unmatched. The CDR3 totals 20 residues. Germline CDR1 is LNHDA and CDR2 is SQIVND (reference sequence). CDR3 DNA, as far as it was read: TGTGCCAGTAGTATGCGCCCCCGCTTCAGGGGGCGGAATGATAATGAAAAA. This codes for CASSMRPRFRGRNDNEK. The whole CDR3 is CASSMRPRFRGRNDNEKLFF.

To note about this clone: The read terminates 3 residues ahead of where the CDR3 ends, so the germline J gene completes it. The J gene is TRBJ1-1, the V gene TRBV7-3; D is unresolved. CDR3 length equals 13 residues. In germline, CDR1 is SGHTA, CDR2 FQGTGA. Trimming pared 5 bases from V and 1 base from J, leaving 8 bases between. The part of the CDR3 DNA that was read is TGTGCCAGCAGCCCACAAGGGAACACTGAA. This translates into CASSPQGNTE. In full, the CDR3 is CASSPQGNTEAFF.

The chain's CDR3 is CASTSRGSNQPQHF. Incomplete CDR3 DNA: TGTGCCAGCACAAGTAGGGGTTCGAATCAGCCC. The chain links TRBV28 to TRBJ1-5, with TRBD1 as a possible D gene (5 bases). From the germline J gene comes the end of the CDR3, since the read stops 3 residues before it. Germline lookup yields CDR1 MDHEN and CDR2 SYDVKM. V lost 7 bases and J 4 bases, leaving 14 bases between the germline ends. The CDR3 spans 14 residues.

Worth noting for this clone: The CDR3 goes on 3 residues after the read ends, and that part is filled in from the germline J gene. This chain connects TRBV12-3 or TRBV12-4 to TRBJ2-7; a possible D gene is TRBD1 (6 bases). The CDR3 is 17 amino acids. V was trimmed by 5 bases and J by 3 bases, leaving 23 bases between them. The CDR3 loop reads CASSPPRLRGSNYEQYF. Partial CDR3 DNA: TGTGCCAGCAGTCCCCCCCGGTTGAGGGGGAGCAACTACGAG.

In regard to this clone: The observed sequence ends 3 residues before the CDR3 terminus, with the missing tail filled in from the germline J gene. V is TRBV10-1 and J is TRBJ1-1; D ambiguous. Germline values: CDR1 WNHNN, CDR2 SYGVQD (reference sequence). There are 14 residues in the CDR3. Trimming removed 1 base from V and 5 bases from J, with 11 bases in between. CDR3 sequence: CASSEFVGETEAFF. The part of the CDR3 DNA that was read is TGCGCCAGCAGTGAGTTTGTCGGGGAGACTGAA.

The CDR3: CSARVWGDEQYF. CDR3 DNA, as far as it was read: TGCAGTGCTAGAGTGTGGGGGGACGAG. The chain carries TRBV20-1 and TRBJ2-7; D might be TRBD2 (6 bases). The read comes to an end 3 residues before the CDR3 does, leaving the germline J gene to fill in the end. Germline V lookup: CDR1 DFQATT, CDR2 SNEGSKA (reference sequence). Deletions cut 1 base from V and 5 bases from J, with 9 bases between. CDR3 size: 12 residues.

Regarding this clone: Read data end 3 residues before the CDR3 end; the end is taken from the germline J gene. The chain recombines TRBV7-6 with TRBJ1-1, with TRBD1 matching over 8 bases. Germline V gene data show CDR1 as SGHVS and CDR2 as FNYEAQ. J was trimmed by 7 bases and V by 1 base; bases with no gene match: 5. The CDR3 runs 14 residues. The CDR3 is CASSLGSGGFEAFF. Incomplete CDR3 DNA: TGTGCCAGCAGCTTAGGATCAGGGGGCTTTGAA.

In the case of this clone: Read coverage stops 3 residues before the CDR3 terminus; the germline J gene supplies the remainder. The V and J genes are TRBV6-1 and TRBJ1-5, with D perhaps TRBD1 (6 bases). Trimming stripped 1 base from V and 2 bases from J, with 9 bases between. Germline V gene lookup returns CDR1 MNHNS and CDR2 SASEGT. CDR3 size: 15 residues. The DNA read from the CDR3 is TGTGCCAGCAGTGAAGGGGCAGGGGGCAATCAGCCC. Translation: CASSEGAGGNQP. The complete CDR3 sequence is CASSEGAGGNQPQHF.